Presented here are 13 T cell receptor beta chains from one specimen sequenced in a study of cytomegalovirus exposure and HLA in healthy donors. PCR employed 60 Vbeta and 13 Jbeta primers. Repertoires were generated with immunoSEQ multiplex PCR, while TCRdb's copy carries only in-frame clones and drops some. Of about 150,000 clones in the sample, 79% were seen once. What was sequenced was PBMCs. The receptors originated from a human donor in good health.

This chain links TRBV7-2 with TRBJ1-3; 8 positions agree with TRBD1. Trimming removed 5 bases from V and 4 bases from J; junction bases left unmatched: 4. CDR1 and CDR2 (germline): SGHTA, FQGNSA. The CDR3 has 14 amino acids. CDR3 DNA: TGTGCCAGCAGCACCGGGACAGGAGGAAACACCATATATTTT. As protein: CASSTGTGGNTIYF.

Here the CDR3 DNA reads TGTGCCAGTAGTAAAACTAGAGATACGCAGTATTTT. It specifies CASSKTRDTQYF. The chain carries TRBV19 and TRBJ2-3; possible D gene TRBD2, 5 bases. CDR3 length: 12 amino acids. Germline V gives CDR1 LNHDA, CDR2 SQIVND (reference sequence). The V and J ends lost 4 bases and 5 bases respectively, with 7 bases between them. Looking up the rest from reference TRBV19 and TRBJ2-3 gives the full variable domain: DGGITQSPKYLFRKEGQNVTLSCEQNLNHDAMYWYRQDPGQGLRLIYYSQIVNDFQKGDIAEGYSVSREKKESFPLTVTSAQKNPTAFYLCASSKTRDTQYFGPGTRLTVL.

The chain uses TRBV7-2 and TRBJ1-5; tentatively, D is TRBD1 (5 bases). The V gene's germline CDR1 is SGHTA and CDR2 FQGNSA. CDR3 length: 13 residues. Trimming took off 2 bases at V and 6 bases at J, with 8 bases between the two ends. In nucleotides, the CDR3 is TGTGCCAGCAGCTTAACCGACAGTCAGCCCCAGCATTTT. This translates into CASSLTDSQPQHF.

The chain carries TRBV11-2 and TRBJ1-6; tentatively, D is TRBD1 (5 bases). Germline values: CDR1 SGHAT, CDR2 FQNNGV. CDR3 length: 15 residues. Trimming cost V 6 bases and J 7 bases, with 16 bases left between them. In DNA form, the CDR3 reads TGTGCCAGCAGTCTCAGGGTCTTGGGCAATTCACCCCTCCACTTT. This translates into CASSLRVLGNSPLHF.

V gene TRBV10-3 combines with J gene TRBJ2-1; 7 nucleotides line up with TRBD1. Per the germline V gene, CDR1 is ENHRY and CDR2 is SYGVKD. The CDR3 loop spans 16 amino acids. Trimming took 5 bases from V and 6 from J; bases not matched to a gene: 13. This chain's CDR3 is CAISPRRQGLCNEQFF. The DNA of the CDR3 is TGTGCCATCAGTCCGAGAAGACAGGGTTTGTGCAATGAGCAGTTCTTC.

V usage is TRBV19 and J usage is TRBJ2-7; TRBD2 matches 11 bases. Germline values: CDR1 LNHDA, CDR2 SQIVND (reference sequence). The CDR3 has 16 amino acids. V lost 3 bases, J lost 5 bases, and 9 bases stayed unmatched. CDR3 loop: CASSISLAGGSDEQYF. The DNA of the CDR3 is TGTGCCAGTAGTATTTCGCTAGCGGGGGGTTCCGACGAGCAGTACTTC.

The J gene is TRBJ1-1, the V gene TRBV7-6, with D unresolved. Trimming cost V 5 bases and J 1 base, with 14 bases left between them. There are 15 residues in the CDR3. Per the germline V gene, CDR1 is SGHVS and CDR2 is FNYEAQ. In DNA, the CDR3 is TGTGCCAGCAGCGTCGGTGTGGTGAGGAACACTGAAGCTTTCTTT. As protein: CASSVGVVRNTEAFF.

The genes are TRBV4-3 and TRBJ2-4, with D unclear. Trimming left V 1 base short and J 0 bases short, with 13 bases between. Germline V gene data show CDR1 as LGHNA and CDR2 as YSLEER. The CDR3 is 17 amino acids. The CDR3 protein is CASSQGPQRLAKNIQYF. The CDR3 nucleotides read TGCGCCAGCAGCCAAGGTCCGCAAAGACTAGCCAAAAACATTCAGTACTTC.

The chain joins TRBV29-1 to TRBJ1-4; 7 bases align to TRBD1. There are 12 residues in the CDR3. Germline V lookup: CDR1 SQVTM, CDR2 ANQGSEA. Trimming cost V 6 bases and J 7 bases; bases outside gene matches: 5. DNA for the CDR3: TGCAGCGTGACAGGGACGGGTGAAAAACTGTTTTTT. Translated: CSVTGTGEKLFF.

The CDR3 reads CASSQDLRYNEQFF. The CDR3 DNA reads as TGTGCCAGCAGCCAAGATCTCCGCTACAATGAGCAGTTCTTC. The chain combines TRBV4-2 with TRBJ2-1; D gene ambiguous. Per germline, CDR1 LGHNA and CDR2 YNFKEQ. V was pared by 0 bases and J by 3 bases, with 6 bases between. The CDR3 runs to 14 residues.

The chain combines TRBV25-1 with TRBJ1-4, with unresolved D. Germline V gene lookup returns CDR1 MGHDK and CDR2 SYGVNS. The CDR3 totals 14 residues. Between the trimmed V and J ends, which lost 3 bases and 0 bases, there was a span of 5 bases. The CDR3 DNA reads as TGTGCCAGCAGTGAGATAGCAACTAATGAAAAACTGTTTTTT. Translation: CASSEIATNEKLFF.

The chain employs TRBV4-3 and TRBJ1-5, with a tentative D call TRBD1 (5 bases). The CDR3 covers 13 residues. Germline V gene lookup returns CDR1 LGHNA and CDR2 YSLEER. Trimming removed 4 bases at V and 7 bases at J, with 11 bases between. The CDR3 loop reads CASSPRVGQPQHF. The CDR3 DNA reads TGCGCCAGCAGCCCCAGGGTCGGACAGCCCCAGCATTTT.

This rearrangement joins TRBV11-2 to TRBJ2-7; TRBD2 is a possible D gene (5 bases). The CDR3 is 11 amino acids. In germline, CDR1 is SGHAT, CDR2 FQNNGV. V was cut by 0 bases and J by 9 bases, with 6 bases left in between. CDR3 in DNA: TGTGCCAGCAGCTTAGATGCGGGGCAGTACTTC. Protein sequence: CASSLDAGQYF.